What follows are 7 T cell receptor beta chains derived from one specimen sequenced in a study of control samples from healthy donors and cancer patients (dated by TCRdb to 2018 to 2020). The library was made by the immunoSEQ multiplex PCR assay. The clones in this table, taken by TCRdb from immuneACCESS, are in-frame only. Not every clone is retained; where verified, under half of the shortfall comes from an unresolved V gene, and the cause of the rest is unknown. The sample records about 250,000 clones, roughly 80% of which are singletons. The ten most abundant clones make up more than 10% of the sample. The sample comprised PBMCs. These receptors were taken from an older woman with lung cancer.

V and J are TRBV9 and TRBJ1-2, with 10 bases fitting TRBD1. Unmatched junction bases numbered 5, after V lost 3 bases and J lost 6 bases. The CDR3 runs to 14 residues. Germline-derived CDR1 and CDR2 are SGDLS and YYNGEE. For the CDR3, the DNA is TGTGCCAGCAGCGCCCGGACAGGGGGGCATGGCTACACCTTC. It yields the protein CASSARTGGHGYTF.

The chain combines TRBV10-3 with TRBJ2-1; the match to TRBD2 covers 9 bases. The CDR3 consists of 14 residues. Germline lookup yields CDR1 ENHRY and CDR2 SYGVKD. The V and J ends lost 8 bases and 2 bases, in that order; junction bases with no gene match: 4. CDR3 sequence reads: CAISREGTYNEQFF. As DNA, the CDR3 is TGTGCCATCTCGCGGGAGGGGACCTACAATGAGCAGTTCTTC.

J is TRBJ2-4 and V is TRBV19; the D is unclear. V was clipped by 3 bases and J by 0 bases, with 6 bases between them. CDR1 LNHDA and CDR2 SQIVND come from the germline V gene (reference sequence). This CDR3 has 14 residues. CDR3 coding DNA: TGTGCCAGTAGTATGGGATTAGCCAAAAACATTCAGTACTTC. This codes for CASSMGLAKNIQYF.

The V gene is TRBV7-8, the J gene TRBJ2-7; 7 bases are a match to TRBD1. CDR1 and CDR2 from the germline V gene are SGHVS and FQNEAQ. J gave up 4 bases and V 5 bases, and 11 bases lay outside the gene matches. CDR3 length: 15 amino acids. The CDR3 coding sequence is TGTGCCAGCAGCGAAAGACAGGGCATTGTTTACGAGCAGTACTTC. Residues: CASSERQGIVYEQYF.

V and J are TRBV20-1 and TRBJ2-1, with 7 bases lining up with TRBD2. The CDR3 sequence is 10 residues long. V trimming: 6 bases; J trimming: 10 bases; junction bases outside the gene matches: 3. Germline CDR1 and CDR2: DFQATT and SNEGSKA (reference sequence). The CDR3 coding sequence is TGCAGTGCCCGGGGGGAAGAGCAGTTCTTC. Amino acid sequence: CSARGEEQFF.

V gene TRBV4-1 combines with J gene TRBJ2-7; 8 bases agree with TRBD1. CDR1 is MGHRA, CDR2 YSYEKL, per germline. This CDR3 comprises 15 residues. CDR3 in DNA: TGCCCCCCCAGACGACAGGGGAACATGGGGGACGAGCAGTACTTC. Translated, it gives CPPRRQGNMGDEQYF.

This chain joins TRBV5-1 and TRBJ1-4; possibly TRBD1 for D (6 bases). The germline V gene encodes CDR1 SGHRS and CDR2 YFSETQ. V was pared by 0 bases and J by 6 bases, with 9 bases between. The CDR3 runs to 14 residues. CDR3 residues: CASSLAAGDEKLFF. Here the CDR3 DNA reads TGCGCCAGCAGCTTGGCCGCAGGGGATGAAAAACTGTTTTTT.